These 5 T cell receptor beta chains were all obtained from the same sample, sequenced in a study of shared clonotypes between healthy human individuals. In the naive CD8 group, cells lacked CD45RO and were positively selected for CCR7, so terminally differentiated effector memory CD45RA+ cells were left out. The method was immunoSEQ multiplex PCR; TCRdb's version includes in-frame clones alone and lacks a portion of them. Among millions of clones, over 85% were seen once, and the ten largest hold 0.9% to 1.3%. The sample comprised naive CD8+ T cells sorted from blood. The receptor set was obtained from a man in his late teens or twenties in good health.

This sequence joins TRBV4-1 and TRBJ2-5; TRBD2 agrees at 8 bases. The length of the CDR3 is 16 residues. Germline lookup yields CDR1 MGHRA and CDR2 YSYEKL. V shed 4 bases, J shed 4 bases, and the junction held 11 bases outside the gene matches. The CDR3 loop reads CASSLLGAGGGETQYF. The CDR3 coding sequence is TGCGCCAGCAGCCTCCTCGGGGCGGGAGGCGGAGAGACCCAGTACTTC.

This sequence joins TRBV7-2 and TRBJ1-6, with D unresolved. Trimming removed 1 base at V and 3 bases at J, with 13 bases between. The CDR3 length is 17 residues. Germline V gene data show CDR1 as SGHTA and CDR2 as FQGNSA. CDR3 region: CASSLVRDIFYNSPLHF. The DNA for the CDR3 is TGTGCCAGCAGCTTAGTACGCGACATATTCTATAATTCACCCCTCCACTTT.

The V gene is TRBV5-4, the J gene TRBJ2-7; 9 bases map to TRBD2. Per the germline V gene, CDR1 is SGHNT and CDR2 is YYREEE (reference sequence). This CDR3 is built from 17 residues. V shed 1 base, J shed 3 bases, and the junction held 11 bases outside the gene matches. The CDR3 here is CASSLFLGLASNYEQYF. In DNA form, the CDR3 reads TGTGCCAGCAGCTTGTTCCTGGGACTAGCAAGCAACTACGAGCAGTACTTC.

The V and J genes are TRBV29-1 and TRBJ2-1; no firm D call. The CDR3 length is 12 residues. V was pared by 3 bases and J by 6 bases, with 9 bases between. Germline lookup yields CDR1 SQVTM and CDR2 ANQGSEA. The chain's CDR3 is CSVEALRNEQFF. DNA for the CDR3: TGCAGCGTTGAGGCCTTACGCAATGAGCAGTTCTTC.

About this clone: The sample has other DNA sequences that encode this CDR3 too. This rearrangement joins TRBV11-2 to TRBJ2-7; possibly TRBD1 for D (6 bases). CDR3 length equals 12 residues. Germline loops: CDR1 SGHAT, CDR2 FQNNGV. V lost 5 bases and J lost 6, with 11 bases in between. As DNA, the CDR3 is TGTGCCAGCAGCCTCACAGGGCCCGAGCAGTACTTC. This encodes CASSLTGPEQYF.